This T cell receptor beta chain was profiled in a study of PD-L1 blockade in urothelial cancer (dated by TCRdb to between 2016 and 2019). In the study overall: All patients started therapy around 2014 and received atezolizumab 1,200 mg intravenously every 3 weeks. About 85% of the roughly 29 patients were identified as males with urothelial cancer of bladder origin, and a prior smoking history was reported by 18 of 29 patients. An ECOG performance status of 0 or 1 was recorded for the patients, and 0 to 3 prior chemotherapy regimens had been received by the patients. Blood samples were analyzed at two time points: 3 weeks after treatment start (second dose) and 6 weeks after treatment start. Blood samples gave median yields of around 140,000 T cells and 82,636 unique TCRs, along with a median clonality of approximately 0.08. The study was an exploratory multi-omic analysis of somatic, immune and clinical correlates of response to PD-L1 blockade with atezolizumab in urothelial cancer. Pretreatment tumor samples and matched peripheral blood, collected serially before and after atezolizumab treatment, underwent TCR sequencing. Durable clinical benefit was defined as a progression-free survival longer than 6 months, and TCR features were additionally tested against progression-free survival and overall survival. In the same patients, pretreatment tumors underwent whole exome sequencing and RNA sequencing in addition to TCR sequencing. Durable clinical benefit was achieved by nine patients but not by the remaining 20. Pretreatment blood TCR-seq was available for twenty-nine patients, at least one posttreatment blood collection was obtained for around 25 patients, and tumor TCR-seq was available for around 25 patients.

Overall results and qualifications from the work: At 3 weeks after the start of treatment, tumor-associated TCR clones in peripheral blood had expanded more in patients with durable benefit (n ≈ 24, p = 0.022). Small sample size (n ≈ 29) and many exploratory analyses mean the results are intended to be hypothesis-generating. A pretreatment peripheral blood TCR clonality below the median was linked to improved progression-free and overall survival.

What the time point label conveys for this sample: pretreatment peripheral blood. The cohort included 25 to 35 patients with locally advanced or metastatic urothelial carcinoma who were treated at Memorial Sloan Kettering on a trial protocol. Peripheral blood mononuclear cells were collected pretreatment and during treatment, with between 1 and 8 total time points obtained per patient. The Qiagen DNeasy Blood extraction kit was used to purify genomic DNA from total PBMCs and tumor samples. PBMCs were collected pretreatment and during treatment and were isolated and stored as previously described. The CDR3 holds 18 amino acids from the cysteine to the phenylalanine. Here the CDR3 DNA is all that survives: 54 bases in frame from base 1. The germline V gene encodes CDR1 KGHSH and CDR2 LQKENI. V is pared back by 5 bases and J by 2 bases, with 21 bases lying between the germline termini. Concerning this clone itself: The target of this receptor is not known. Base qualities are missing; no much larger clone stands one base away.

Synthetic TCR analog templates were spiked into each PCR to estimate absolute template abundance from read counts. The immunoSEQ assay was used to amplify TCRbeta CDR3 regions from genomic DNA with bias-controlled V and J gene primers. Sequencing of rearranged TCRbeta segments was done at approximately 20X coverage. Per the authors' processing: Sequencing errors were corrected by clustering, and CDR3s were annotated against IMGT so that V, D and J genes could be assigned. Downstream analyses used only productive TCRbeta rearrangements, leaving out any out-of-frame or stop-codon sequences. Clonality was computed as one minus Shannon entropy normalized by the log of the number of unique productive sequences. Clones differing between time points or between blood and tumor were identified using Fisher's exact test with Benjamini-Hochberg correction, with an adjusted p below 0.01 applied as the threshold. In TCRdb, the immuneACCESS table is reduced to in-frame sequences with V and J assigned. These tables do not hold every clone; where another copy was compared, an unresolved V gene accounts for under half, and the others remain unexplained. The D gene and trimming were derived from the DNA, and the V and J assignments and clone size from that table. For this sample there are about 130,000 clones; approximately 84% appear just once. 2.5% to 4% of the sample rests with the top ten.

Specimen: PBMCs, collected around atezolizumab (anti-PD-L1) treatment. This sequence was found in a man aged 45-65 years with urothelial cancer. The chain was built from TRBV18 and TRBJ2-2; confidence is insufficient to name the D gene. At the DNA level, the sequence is TGTGCCAGCTCAGCGCGACCGAAGAATGTAGCTAACACCGGGGAGCTGTTTTTT. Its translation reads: CASSARPKNVANTGELFF.